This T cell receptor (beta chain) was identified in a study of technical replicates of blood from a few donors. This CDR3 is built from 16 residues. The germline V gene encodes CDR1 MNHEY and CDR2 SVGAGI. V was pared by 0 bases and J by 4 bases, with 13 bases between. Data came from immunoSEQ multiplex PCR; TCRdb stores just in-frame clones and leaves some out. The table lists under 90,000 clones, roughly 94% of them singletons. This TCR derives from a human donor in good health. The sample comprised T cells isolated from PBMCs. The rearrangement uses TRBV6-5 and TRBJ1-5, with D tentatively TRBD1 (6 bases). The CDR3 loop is CASSYSWTDENQPQHF. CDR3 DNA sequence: TGTGCCAGCAGTTACTCATGGACAGACGAGAATCAGCCCCAGCATTTT.